Below, 28 T cell receptor beta chains from the same sample are listed, as sequenced in a study of cytomegalovirus exposure and HLA in healthy donors. Amplification used 60 Vbeta primers and 13 Jbeta primers. Method: immunoSEQ multiplex PCR; TCRdb's copy keeps in-frame clones and lacks some. The table shows around 150,000 clones, with about three quarters occurring only once. Sequencing was performed on PBMCs. The receptor set was obtained from a man between 45 and 60 years old in good health and CMV-seropositive.

This chain connects TRBV5-6 to TRBJ1-2; D remains unclear. CDR1 is SGHDT, CDR2 YYEEEE, per germline. Trimming took 0 bases from V and 7 from J, leaving 13 bases between them. The CDR3 covers 14 residues. CDR3 in amino acids: CASSLEQQPTGYTF. The CDR3 nucleotides read TGTGCCAGCAGCTTGGAACAGCAACCCACTGGCTACACCTTC.

There are a few counts of this clone. The sample holds other DNA sequences that translate to the same CDR3. The CDR3 DNA is TGTGCCAGCAGCCTAGGGACAGGAAACACTGAAGCTTTCTTT. It yields the protein CASSLGTGNTEAFF. This chain uses TRBV5-6 with TRBJ1-1; 8 bases align to TRBD1. This CDR3 region has 14 residues. Germline assignment: CDR1 SGHDT and CDR2 YYEEEE. Trimming removed 4 bases from V and 2 bases from J; junction bases left unmatched: 4.

J is TRBJ1-6 and V is TRBV28, with TRBD1 matching 7 bases. The length of the CDR3 is 15 residues. CDR1 and CDR2 (germline): MDHEN, SYDVKM. Losses at the gene ends were 6 bases for V and 2 bases for J; bases not matched to a gene: 4. The CDR3, as DNA: TGTGCCAGCAGGGAGGGGGCTGCCTATAATTCACCCCTCCACTTT. Protein sequence: CASREGAAYNSPLHF.

The chain employs TRBV6-5 and TRBJ1-1; the D is unclear. Trimming shortened V by 6 bases and J by 5 bases, and 13 bases separated the two germline ends. The CDR3 has 13 residues. The germline gives CDR1 MNHEY, CDR2 SVGAGI. CDR3 loop: CASSPPSGTEAFF. Here the CDR3 DNA reads TGTGCCAGCAGCCCCCCTTCGGGGACTGAAGCTTTCTTT.

The chain employs TRBV29-1 and TRBJ1-2; TRBD1 might be the D (6 bases). From germline, CDR1 is SQVTM and CDR2 ANQGSEA. The CDR3 is 14 amino acids. V gave up 4 bases and J gave up 4 bases, with 16 bases separating them. CDR3 DNA: TGCAGCGTTGTATTAACAGGGTCTCGCTATGGCTACACCTTC. As protein: CSVVLTGSRYGYTF.

The V gene is TRBV4-2, the J gene TRBJ2-4; the match to TRBD1 covers 10 bases. The CDR3 consists of 19 residues. The V gene end was trimmed by 1 base and the J gene end by 1 base; junction bases not matched to a gene: 10. The germline V gene encodes CDR1 LGHNA and CDR2 YNFKEQ. CDR3 sequence reads: CASSQAPGQGNEAKNIQYF. The CDR3 nucleotides read TGTGCCAGCAGCCAAGCTCCGGGACAGGGGAATGAGGCCAAAAACATTCAGTACTTC.

Points on this clone: The junction and the germline gene differ at one end; a read error may be behind it. The rearrangement uses TRBV7-9 and TRBJ1-1; 10 bases are shared with TRBD1. Germline-derived CDR1 and CDR2 are SEHNR and FQNEAQ (reference sequence). The CDR3 sequence is 17 residues long. CDR3 amino acids: CSSSSKPGTGVGTEAFF. The DNA of the CDR3 is TGTTCCAGCAGCTCTAAGCCCGGGACAGGGGTGGGCACTGAAGCTTTCTTT.

This sequence joins TRBV13 and TRBJ2-5; TRBD2 agrees at 13 bases. The CDR3 loop spans 16 amino acids. Germline-derived CDR1 and CDR2 are PRHDT and FYEKMQ (reference sequence). V lost 5 bases, J lost 5 bases, and 8 bases stayed unmatched. The CDR3 coding sequence is TGTGCCAGCAGCGTCGGACTAGCGGGGGACCGGGAGACCCAGTACTTC. Its protein is CASSVGLAGDRETQYF.

This CDR3 reads CASSSQQTTSNQPQHF. The CDR3 bases are TGTGCCAGCAGCTCCCAACAGACAACCAGCAATCAGCCCCAGCATTTT. This sequence joins TRBV7-3 and TRBJ1-5; D uncertain. Trimming took 4 bases from V and 1 from J, leaving 14 bases between them. Germline CDR1 SGHTA, CDR2 FQGTGA. This CDR3 is built from 16 residues.

The CDR3 protein is CASSLGPDYEQYF. The CDR3 DNA follows: TGTGCCAGCAGCTTGGGACCGGACTACGAGCAGTACTTC. The chain has TRBV6-6 and TRBJ2-5, with D perhaps matching TRBD1 or TRBD2 (5 bases each). The J call may not be correct, given that the DNA end is closer to TRBJ2-7. Germline CDR1 MNHNY, CDR2 SVGAGI (reference sequence). The CDR3 covers 13 residues.

The rearrangement joins TRBV11-2 to TRBJ1-1; D gene ambiguous. This CDR3 spans 12 amino acids. Germline V gene lookup returns CDR1 SGHAT and CDR2 FQNNGV. The V end was cut by 0 bases, the J end by 7 bases, with 6 bases between. The DNA for the CDR3 is TGTGCCAGCAGCTTAGAACTCCATGAAGCTTTCTTT. Its protein is CASSLELHEAFF.

This chain links TRBV5-1 with TRBJ1-2, with TRBD1 identical over 8 bases. This CDR3 has 15 amino acids. Per the germline V gene, CDR1 is SGHRS and CDR2 is YFSETQ. The V and J ends lost 3 bases and 4 bases, in that order; junction bases with no gene match: 8. The CDR3 DNA is TGCGCCAGCAGCTCCTACGGACAGGGTGGCTATGGCTACACCTTC. Encoded protein: CASSSYGQGGYGYTF.

This sequence joins TRBV6-5 and TRBJ2-7; D gene ambiguous. The CDR3 has 16 amino acids. The germline V and J ends were trimmed by 6 bases and 5 bases, with 23 bases remaining between them. Germline values: CDR1 MNHEY, CDR2 SVGAGI. The CDR3 nucleotides are TGTGCCAGCAGCTACCCCCCAAACCGACGGGTCGACGAGCAGTACGTC. Amino acids: CASSYPPNRRVDEQYV.

The rearrangement links TRBV13 to TRBJ2-7; TRBD2 aligns across 11 bases. J was trimmed by 1 base and V by 5 bases; bases with no gene match: 10. Germline V gene lookup returns CDR1 PRHDT and CDR2 FYEKMQ (reference sequence). The CDR3 totals 17 residues. CDR3: CASSPRGSGGESYEQYV. CDR3 nucleotides: TGTGCCAGCAGCCCCCGAGGTAGCGGGGGGGAATCCTACGAGCAGTACGTC.

The V and J genes are TRBV7-3 and TRBJ1-2, with 7 bases that match TRBD1. Germline trimming cut 8 bases from V and 7 bases from J; bases unmatched to any gene: 7. Germline assignment: CDR1 SGHTA and CDR2 FQGTGA. The CDR3 contains 12 residues. The CDR3 here is CASGRQGAGYTF. The CDR3 DNA is TGTGCCAGCGGCCGACAGGGAGCTGGCTACACCTTC.

This chain links TRBV28 with TRBJ1-1; no reliable D call. Germline CDR1 reads MDHEN; CDR2 reads SYDVKM. This CDR3 is built from 14 residues. Trimming removed 5 bases from V and 4 bases from J, with 14 bases in between. The CDR3 here is CASSNGVGITEAFF. In DNA, the CDR3 is TGTGCCAGCAGTAACGGGGTAGGGATCACTGAAGCTTTCTTT.

The chain is built from TRBV29-1 and TRBJ2-4, with D perhaps matching TRBD1 (6 bases). V was clipped by 7 bases and J by 8 bases, with 12 bases between them. The germline CDR1 and CDR2 sequences are SQVTM and ANQGSEA. The CDR3 length is 11 residues. CDR3 residues: CSAFRQDIQYF. The CDR3 coding sequence is TGCAGCGCCTTCAGACAGGACATTCAGTACTTC.

The chain couples TRBV5-4 to TRBJ1-2; 9 nucleotides agree with TRBD1. V lost 4 bases, J lost 8 bases, and 9 bases stayed unmatched. Germline loops: CDR1 SGHNT, CDR2 YYREEE (reference sequence). The CDR3 is 14 residues long. The CDR3, as DNA: TGTGCCAGCAGCACCCGGACAGGGGTTGAGGGCTACACCTTC. This translates into CASSTRTGVEGYTF.

The chain has TRBV21-1 and TRBJ1-6. TRBV21-1 is a pseudogene. The CDR3 covers 14 residues. In nucleotides, the CDR3 is TGTGCCAGCAACGATGGGAGCAGCAATTCACCCCTCCACTTT. It specifies CASNDGSSNSPLHF.

V gene TRBV13 combines with J gene TRBJ1-2; possible D gene TRBD1, 5 bases. This CDR3 is 16 amino acids long. CDR1 is PRHDT and CDR2 is FYEKMQ in the germline V gene (reference sequence). The ends were cut back, 5 bases at V and 2 bases at J, with 18 bases in the middle. The CDR3 DNA reads TGTGCCAGCAGCCCAATCCGGGGGGAGGGCAACTATGGCTACACCTTC. Translated: CASSPIRGEGNYGYTF.

The chain has TRBV5-1 and TRBJ2-1; 10 nucleotides agree with TRBD1. The CDR3 spans 14 residues. Germline CDR1 is SGHRS and CDR2 is YFSETQ. The V and J ends lost 2 bases and 7 bases, in that order; junction bases with no gene match: 3. CDR3 nucleotide sequence: TGCGCCAGCAGCTTTATGGGACAGGGGAATGAGCAGTTCTTC. As protein: CASSFMGQGNEQFF.

The chain uses TRBV2 and TRBJ1-2; 8 positions agree with TRBD1. The CDR3 spans 14 residues. After removal of 3 bases from V and 2 bases from J, the junction contained 2 bases not matched to a gene. Looked up from germline, CDR1 is SNHLY and CDR2 is FYNNEI. CDR3 region: CASSDGQGNYGYTF. The CDR3 region has the DNA TGTGCCAGCAGTGATGGACAGGGAAACTATGGCTACACCTTC.

The gene calls are TRBV7-8 and TRBJ2-5; 13 bases align to TRBD2. With V trimmed by 5 bases and J by 9 bases, 9 bases remained unmatched. CDR1 is SGHVS, CDR2 FQNEAQ, per germline. This CDR3 region has 15 residues. CDR3 DNA: TGTGCCAGCAGCCTCGGACTAGCGGGGGTCGGGGCCCAGTACTTC. Translation gives CASSLGLAGVGAQYF.

V is TRBV6-1 and J is TRBJ1-4; TRBD1 matches 10 bases. Trimming at V came to 4 bases and at J to 6 bases, leaving 5 bases not matched to a gene. The germline V gene encodes CDR1 MNHNS and CDR2 SASEGT. CDR3 length: 15 amino acids. This CDR3 reads CASSGDRGFHEKLFF. Written as DNA, the CDR3 is TGTGCCAGCAGTGGGGACAGGGGATTTCATGAAAAACTGTTTTTT.

The chain carries TRBV18 and TRBJ1-5, with D perhaps matching TRBD1 (5 bases). CDR1 is KGHSH, CDR2 LQKENI, per germline. This CDR3 region has 15 residues. V was trimmed by 3 bases and J by 6 bases, leaving 15 bases between them. CDR3 region: CASSPTAGGIQPQHF. As DNA, the CDR3 is TGTGCCAGCTCACCCACCGCCGGGGGGATTCAGCCCCAGCATTTT.

This clone was seen more than once but under ten times. The chain employs TRBV28 and TRBJ2-1; the match to TRBD1 covers 9 bases. CDR1 and CDR2 from the germline V gene are MDHEN and SYDVKM. After removal of 6 bases from V and 3 bases from J, the junction contained 6 bases not matched to a gene. CDR3 length: 15 amino acids. CDR3 loop: CASSGTGLGYNEQFF. As DNA, the CDR3 is TGTGCCAGCAGCGGGACAGGGTTGGGCTACAATGAGCAGTTCTTC.

This sequence joins TRBV7-7 and TRBJ2-3, with 7 bases aligning to TRBD2. Germline V CDR1 and CDR2: SSHAT, FNYEAQ (reference sequence). The CDR3 contains 16 residues. V shed 9 bases and J 2 bases; nucleotides not matched to a gene: 14. The chain's CDR3 is CARGRETGLNTDTQYF. Here the CDR3 DNA reads TGTGCCAGGGGGAGGGAAACGGGACTAAACACAGATACGCAGTATTTT.

This sequence joins TRBV4-2 and TRBJ2-5; TRBD2 matches 11 bases. From germline, CDR1 is LGHNA and CDR2 YNFKEQ. The CDR3 runs 17 residues. With 0 bases clipped from V and 11 bases from J, the junction kept 14 bases outside the gene matches. Written as DNA, the CDR3 is TGTGCCAGCAGCCAAGAATTCCGGACTAGCGGGCGCGGGGAGCAGTACTTC. It specifies CASSQEFRTSGRGEQYF.